This T cell receptor beta chain was retrieved from a study of identical twins. Study outcomes and limitations: Within cord blood, abundant beta clonotypes carried fewer insertions, but memory repertoires showed no such trend. Models predicted less out-of-frame TCR alpha sharing in monozygotic twins than was found.

Germline V gene data show CDR1 as MNHEY and CDR2 as SVGEGT. The CDR3 contains 16 residues. V shed 0 bases, J shed 8 bases, and the junction held 9 bases outside the gene matches. TCRdb itself ran the 5' RACE reads through MiXCR, one entry per CDR3 protein. The sample includes approximately 490,000 distinct CDR3 sequences, approximately 20% of them seen just once. This clonotype was recorded a few times. No antigen is known for it. These sequences were also reported in another study, on yellow fever vaccine responses in identical twins. That work adds: The authors reported partly convergent, partly personalized vaccine responses in identical twins.

This chain links TRBV6-2 or TRBV6-3 with TRBJ2-1, with 8 bases aligning to TRBD2. The sample comprised CD4+ T cells sorted from blood. This clonotype was sampled from a woman younger than 35 in good health. The CDR3 sequence: CASSYSWGLVPHEQFF. The DNA of the CDR3 is TGTGCCAGCAGTTACTCGTGGGGACTAGTCCCCCATGAGCAGTTCTTC.